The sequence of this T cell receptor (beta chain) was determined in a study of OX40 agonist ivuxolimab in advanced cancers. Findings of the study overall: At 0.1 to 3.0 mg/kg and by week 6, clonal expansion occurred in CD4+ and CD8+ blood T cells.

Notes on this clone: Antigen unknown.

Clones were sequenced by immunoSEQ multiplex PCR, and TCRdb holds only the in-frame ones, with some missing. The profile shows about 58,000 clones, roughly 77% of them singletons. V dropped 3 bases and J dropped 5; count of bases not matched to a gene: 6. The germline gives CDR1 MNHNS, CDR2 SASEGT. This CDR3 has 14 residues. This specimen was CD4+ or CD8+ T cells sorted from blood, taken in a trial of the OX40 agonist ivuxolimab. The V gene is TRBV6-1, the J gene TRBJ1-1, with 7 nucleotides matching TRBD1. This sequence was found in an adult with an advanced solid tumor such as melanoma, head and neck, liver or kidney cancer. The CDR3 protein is CASSDPGGRTEAFF. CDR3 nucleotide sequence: TGTGCCAGCAGTGACCCAGGGGGAAGGACTGAAGCTTTCTTT.